These T cell receptor beta chains were read from a single sample in a study of T cells in localized non-small cell lung cancer. The data were produced by immunoSEQ multiplex PCR, yet TCRdb's version contains in-frame clones alone and is incomplete. Of about 33,000 clones listed, 85% to 90% were seen once; the top ten hold roughly 4%. This specimen consisted of peripheral blood, obtained before any cancer treatment. These TCRs come from a man between 40 and 70 years old with stage I lung adenocarcinoma. CDR3s include the opening cysteine and the closing phenylalanine or tryptophan. A D gene is named only where the DNA matches it firmly. A row's size may be missing; if present it is once, few, many or a size class.

V,D,size,J,CDR3,DNA
TRBV29-1,NA,NA,TRBJ2-7,CSVGPGAEEQYF,TGCAGCGTTGGACCAGGGGCGGAGGAGCAGTACTTC
TRBV29-1,NA,NA,TRBJ1-1,CSVGVVEAFF,TGCAGCGTGGGGGTGGTTGAAGCTTTCTTT
TRBV5-6,NA,once,TRBJ2-3,CASTPRDTVTDTQYF,TGTGCCAGCACCCCTCGGGACACAGTTACAGATACGCAGTATTTT
TRBV7-8,TRBD1,once,TRBJ2-7,CASSHGQGKIYEQYF,TGTGCCAGCAGCCACGGACAGGGGAAAATTTACGAGCAGTACTTC
TRBV5-1,NA,NA,TRBJ2-3,CASSLGQVAADTQYF,TGCGCCAGCAGCCTCGGACAGGTAGCGGCAGATACGCAGTATTTT
TRBV18,TRBD1,NA,TRBJ1-2,CASSPTAGRTGGFGYTF,TGTGCCAGCTCACCAACGGCCGGTAGAACAGGGGGCTTTGGCTACACCTTC
TRBV29-1,NA,NA,TRBJ1-2,CSVEQRGFNYGYTF,TGCAGCGTTGAACAGAGAGGATTTAACTATGGCTACACCTTC
TRBV7-8,TRBD1,once,TRBJ2-3,CASSSPGQGPYF,TGTGCCAGCAGCTCCCCAGGACAGGGCCCGTATTTT
TRBV5-1,TRBD1,NA,TRBJ1-6,CASSLGDRSNSPLHF,TGCGCCAGCAGCTTAGGGGACAGGAGTAATTCACCCCTCCACTTT
TRBV29-1,TRBD1,NA,TRBJ1-2,CSVVGGTGYTF,TGCAGCGTTGTAGGGGGCACCGGCTACACCTTC
TRBV4-3,NA,NA,TRBJ1-3,CASRQEDTIYF,TGCGCCAGCAGGCAGGAGGACACCATATATTTT
TRBV30,NA,NA,TRBJ2-3,CAWRGGVNTQYF,TGTGCCTGGAGGGGCGGTGTGAATACGCAGTATTTT
TRBV10-1,TRBD1,once,TRBJ2-1,CASSDIGTGDGNEQFF,TGCGCCAGCAGTGATATCGGGACAGGGGATGGCAATGAGCAGTTCTTC